This T cell receptor beta chain was identified during a study of regulatory T cells in long-lasting Graves disease. As regards this clonotype: Its antigen is currently unknown.

V gave up 1 base and J gave up 7 bases; unmatched junction bases: 17. The CDR3 has 18 amino acids. CDR1 is SGHVS, CDR2 FQNEAQ, per germline. Time point of the sample: newly diagnosed GD, antithyroid drugs for less than 3 months. The TCR library was prepared using RNA isolated from PBMCs. Arm-PCR of CDR3 regions and iRepertoire HTBI primers were the basis on which TCR beta libraries were built. TCRdb re-analysed the multiplex PCR reads in MiXCR, keeping a single row per CDR3 protein. The table has around 500,000 distinct CDR3 sequences, roughly 13% seen once. The study, taken as a whole, reports: A reduction in accuracy may have resulted from the small sample size.

These data are also associated with another study on T cells in Graves' hyperthyroidism and ophthalmopathy. Per that study: First-round RT-PCR with HTBI primers amplified the TCR CDR3 region. Most thyroid clonotypes expanded above 0.001 were also detected in blood.

The chain is built from TRBV7-8 and TRBJ2-7; 9 positions agree with TRBD2. This specimen consisted of peripheral blood mononuclear cells (PBMCs), obtained at new diagnosis, from a patient treated with antithyroid drugs. The TCR was taken from a young man with Graves disease. CDR3 residues: CASSLGMVAGASLREQYF. CDR3 coding DNA: TGTGCCAGCAGCTTAGGGATGGTAGCGGGAGCGTCGCTAAGGGAGCAGTACTTC.